The 2 T cell receptor beta chains listed next were all sequenced from one sample in a study of molecular identifiers for immune sequencing clone quantification. TCRdb re-analysed the PCR reads in MiXCR, keeping a single row per CDR3 protein. Here the sample spans some 580,000 distinct CDR3 sequences, 25% being singletons. Material: naive CD8+ T cells from blood, with Jurkat cell RNA spiked in. Subset denoted: FACS-sorted CD8+CD4-CCR7+CD45RA+ naive T cells. The receptors here all came from a human donor in good health. Some libraries in this study had Jurkat cell RNA spiked in.

This clonotype appeared many times. The chain is built from TRBV5-1 and TRBJ2-3; D is ambiguous. Trimming took off 0 bases at V and 0 bases at J, with 11 bases between the two ends. CDR1 is SGHRS and CDR2 is YFSETQ in the germline V gene. There are 16 residues in the CDR3. DNA for the CDR3: TGCGCCAGCAGCTTGGAACTCCACACTAGCACAGATACGCAGTATTTT. It is translated as CASSLELHTSTDTQYF.

Only a few counts were recorded for this clonotype. This chain connects TRBV27 to TRBJ1-1; 11 nucleotides match TRBD1. Germline V gene lookup returns CDR1 MNHEY and CDR2 SMNVEV (reference sequence). This CDR3 region has 14 residues. The J segment lost 3 bases and the V segment lost 8 bases, leaving 5 bases of the junction unmatched. The CDR3 loop reads CASWDRGFDTEAFF. CDR3 nucleotide sequence: TGTGCCAGCTGGGACAGGGGGTTTGACACTGAAGCTTTCTTT.